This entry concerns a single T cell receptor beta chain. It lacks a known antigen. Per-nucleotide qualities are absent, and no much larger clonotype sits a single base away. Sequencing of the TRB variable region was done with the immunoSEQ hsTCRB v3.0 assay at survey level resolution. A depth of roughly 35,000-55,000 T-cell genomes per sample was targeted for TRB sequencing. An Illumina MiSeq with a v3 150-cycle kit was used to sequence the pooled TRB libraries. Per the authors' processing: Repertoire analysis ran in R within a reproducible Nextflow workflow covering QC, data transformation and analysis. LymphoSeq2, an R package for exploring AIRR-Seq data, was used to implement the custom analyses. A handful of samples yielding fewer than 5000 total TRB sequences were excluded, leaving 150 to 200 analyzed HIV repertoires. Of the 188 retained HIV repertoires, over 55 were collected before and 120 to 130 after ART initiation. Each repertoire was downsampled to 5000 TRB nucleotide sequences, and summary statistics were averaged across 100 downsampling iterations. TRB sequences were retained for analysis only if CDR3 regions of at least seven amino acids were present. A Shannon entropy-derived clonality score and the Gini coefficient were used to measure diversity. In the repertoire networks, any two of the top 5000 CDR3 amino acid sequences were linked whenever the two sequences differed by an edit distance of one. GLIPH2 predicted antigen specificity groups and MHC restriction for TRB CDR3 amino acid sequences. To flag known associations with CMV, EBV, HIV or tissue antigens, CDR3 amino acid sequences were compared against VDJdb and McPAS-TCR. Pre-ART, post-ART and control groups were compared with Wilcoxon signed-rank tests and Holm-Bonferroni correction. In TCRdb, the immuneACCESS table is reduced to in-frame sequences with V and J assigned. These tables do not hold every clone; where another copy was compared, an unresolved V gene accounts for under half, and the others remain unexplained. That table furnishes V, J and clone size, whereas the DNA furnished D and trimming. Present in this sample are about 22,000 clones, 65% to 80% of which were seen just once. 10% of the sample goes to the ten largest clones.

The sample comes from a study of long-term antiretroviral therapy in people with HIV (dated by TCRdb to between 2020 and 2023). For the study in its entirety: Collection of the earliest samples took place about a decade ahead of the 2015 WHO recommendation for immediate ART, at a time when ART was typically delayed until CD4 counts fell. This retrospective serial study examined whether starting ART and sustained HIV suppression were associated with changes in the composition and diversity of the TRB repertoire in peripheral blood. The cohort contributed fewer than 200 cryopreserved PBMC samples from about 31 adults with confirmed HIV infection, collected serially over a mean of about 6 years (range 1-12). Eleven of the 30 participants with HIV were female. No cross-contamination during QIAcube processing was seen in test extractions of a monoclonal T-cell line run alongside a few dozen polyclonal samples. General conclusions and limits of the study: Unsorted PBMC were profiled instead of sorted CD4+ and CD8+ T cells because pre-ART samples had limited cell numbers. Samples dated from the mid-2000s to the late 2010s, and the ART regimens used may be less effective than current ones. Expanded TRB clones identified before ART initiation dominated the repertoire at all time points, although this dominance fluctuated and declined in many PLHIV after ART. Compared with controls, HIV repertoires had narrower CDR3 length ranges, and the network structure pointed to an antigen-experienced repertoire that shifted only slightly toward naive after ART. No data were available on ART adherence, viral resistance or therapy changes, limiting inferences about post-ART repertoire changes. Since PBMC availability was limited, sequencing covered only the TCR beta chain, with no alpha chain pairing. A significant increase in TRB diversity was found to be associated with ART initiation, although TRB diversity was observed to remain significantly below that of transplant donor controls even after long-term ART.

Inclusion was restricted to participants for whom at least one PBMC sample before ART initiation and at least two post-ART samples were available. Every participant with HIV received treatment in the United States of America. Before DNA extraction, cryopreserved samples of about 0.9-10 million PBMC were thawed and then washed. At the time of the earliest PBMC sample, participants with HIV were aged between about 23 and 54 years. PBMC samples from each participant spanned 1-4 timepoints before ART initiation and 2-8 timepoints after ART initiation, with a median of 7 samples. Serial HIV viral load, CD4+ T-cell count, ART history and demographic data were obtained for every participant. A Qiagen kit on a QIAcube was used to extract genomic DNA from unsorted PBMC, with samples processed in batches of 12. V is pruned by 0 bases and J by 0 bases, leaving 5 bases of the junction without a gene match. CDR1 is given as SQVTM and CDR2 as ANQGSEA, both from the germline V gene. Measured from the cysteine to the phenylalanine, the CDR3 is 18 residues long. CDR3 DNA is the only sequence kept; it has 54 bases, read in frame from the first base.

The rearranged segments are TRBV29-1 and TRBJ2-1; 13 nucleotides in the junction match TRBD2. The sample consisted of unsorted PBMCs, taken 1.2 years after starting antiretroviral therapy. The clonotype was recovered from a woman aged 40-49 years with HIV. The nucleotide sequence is TGCAGCGTTGAAGATCGTGGACTAGCGGGGGTCTCCTACAATGAGCAGTTCTTC. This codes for CSVEDRGLAGVSYNEQFF.